This TCR beta chain is from a study of shared clonotypes between healthy human individuals. Study-level background: Used for every donor were three CD4 naive, three CD4 memory, two CD8 naive and one CD8 memory plate. Study observations and caveats: Sampling involved blood alone; tissue repertoires likely differ. Naive subsets, compared against memory subsets, generally had larger estimated richness values. Sorted-subset sequencing, rarefaction showed, was incomplete despite large depth.

To note about this clone: Its antigen is unknown.

Using immunoSEQ multiplex PCR, the repertoire was profiled, and TCRdb retains in-frame clones only, with some absent. The data contain some 1.4 million clones, more than 95% of them seen just once; the ten biggest clones take up about 1%. The TCR comes from a man younger than 40 in good health. Sequences were obtained from naive CD4+ T cells sorted from blood. Documented subset: CD45RA+ positively selected.

For the CDR3, the DNA is TGTGCCAGCAGCGGGACCCGCCTCAATGAGCAGTTCTTC. Its protein product is CASSGTRLNEQFF. The gene calls are TRBV11-3 and TRBJ2-1; TRBD1 or TRBD2 may be the D gene (5 bases each). The germline V gene has CDR1 SGHNT and CDR2 YENEEA. There are 13 residues in the CDR3. V dropped 5 bases and J dropped 6 bases, with 11 bases sitting between them.